What follows are 22 T cell receptor beta chains derived from one specimen sequenced in a study of blood T cell repertoires in COVID-19. Data came from immunoSEQ multiplex PCR; TCRdb stores just in-frame clones and leaves some out. The table records 200,000 to 300,000 clones, under 90% of them present only once. Sequencing input: peripheral blood. The origin of the receptors is a man aged 55 to 70 with acute or convalescent COVID-19.

The rearrangement uses TRBV29-1 and TRBJ1-2; unclear D gene. The CDR3 sequence is 13 residues long. V was cut by 4 bases and J by 3 bases, with 12 bases left in between. Per germline, CDR1 SQVTM and CDR2 ANQGSEA. The CDR3 nucleotides read TGCAGCGTTGGGCTCCCCGGAGACTATGGCTACACCTTC. Residues: CSVGLPGDYGYTF.

J is TRBJ2-3 and V is TRBV4-1, with 10 bases fitting TRBD2. The ends lost 3 bases at V and 0 bases at J; junction bases unmatched: 0. Germline values: CDR1 MGHRA, CDR2 YSYEKL. The length of the CDR3 is 15 residues. The CDR3 loop reads CASSQTSGSTDTQYF. In DNA, the CDR3 is TGCGCCAGCAGCCAGACTAGCGGGAGCACAGATACGCAGTATTTT.

The chain is built from TRBV3-1 (or the pseudogene TRBV3-2) and TRBJ1-1; possible D gene TRBD1, 6 bases. The CDR3 contains 13 residues. The germline gives CDR1 LGHDT, CDR2 YNNKEL (reference sequence). Trimming cost V 4 bases and J 4 bases, with 10 bases left between them. Here the CDR3 reads CASSLTGLTEAFF. Written as DNA, the CDR3 is TGTGCCAGCAGCCTTACAGGGCTCACTGAAGCTTTCTTT.

The CDR3 DNA sequence: TGCAGCGTTACTAGCGGCACAGATACGCAGTATTTT. Protein: CSVTSGTDTQYF. V gene TRBV29-1 combines with J gene TRBJ2-3, with 7 bases matching TRBD2. V lost 5 bases to trimming and J lost 1 base; unmatched junction nucleotides: 0. Germline CDR1 SQVTM, CDR2 ANQGSEA. This CDR3 has 12 amino acids.

The chain joins TRBV5-1 to TRBJ2-2; TRBD2 aligns across 11 bases. Germline CDR1 and CDR2: SGHRS and YFSETQ. V dropped 7 bases and J dropped 0; count of bases not matched to a gene: 5. The CDR3 runs to 16 residues. CDR3 sequence (DNA): TGCGCCAGCGCAGTACTAGCGGGGGCGAACACCGGGGAGCTGTTTTTT. Residues: CASAVLAGANTGELFF.

The V gene is TRBV11-2, the J gene TRBJ2-7; a weak D match, TRBD1 (6 bases). The germline CDR1 and CDR2 sequences are SGHAT and FQNNGV. The V and J ends lost 5 bases and 2 bases respectively, with 16 bases between them. This CDR3 is 15 amino acids long. The DNA of the CDR3 is TGTGCCAGCAGCGGCCCCCCGGGACAACCCTACGAGCAGTACTTC. This encodes CASSGPPGQPYEQYF.

This sequence joins TRBV9 and TRBJ1-6; 7 bases match TRBD1. Trimming took 3 bases from V and 7 from J; bases not matched to a gene: 4. The CDR3 is 14 residues long. Germline CDR1 is SGDLS and CDR2 is YYNGEE. DNA for the CDR3: TGTGCCAGCAGCGAGAGACAGGGAAATTCACCCCTCCACTTT. It encodes CASSERQGNSPLHF.

The chain recombines TRBV7-9 with TRBJ2-6; a possible D gene is TRBD1 (5 bases). This CDR3 region has 16 residues. Germline loops: CDR1 SEHNR, CDR2 FQNEAQ (reference sequence). Trimming shortened V by 6 bases and J by 0 bases, and 12 bases separated the two germline ends. CDR3 sequence: CASRRDSSSGANVLTF. The CDR3 coding sequence is TGTGCCAGCAGGCGAGACAGCAGCTCTGGGGCCAACGTCCTGACTTTC.

The J gene is TRBJ1-1, the V gene TRBV18, with D hard to call. The V gene lost 2 bases and the J gene lost 1 base, with 8 bases spanning the gap. The germline gives CDR1 KGHSH, CDR2 LQKENI. The CDR3 runs to 14 residues. This chain's CDR3 is CASSPNPGNTEAFF. In DNA, the CDR3 is TGTGCCAGCTCACCAAACCCGGGGAACACTGAAGCTTTCTTT.

In its sample, this clone was seen once. The chain employs TRBV7-9 and TRBJ2-4; tentative D call: TRBD2 (6 bases). Germline lookup yields CDR1 SEHNR and CDR2 FQNEAQ (reference sequence). This CDR3 spans 14 amino acids. V lost 2 bases to trimming and J lost 8 bases, with 13 bases between them. The CDR3 region is CASSLSGVGDIQYF. The DNA of the CDR3 is TGTGCCAGCAGCTTATCGGGGGTTGGGGACATTCAGTACTTC.

The chain has TRBV7-8 and TRBJ2-4; maybe TRBD1 (6 bases). CDR1 and CDR2 from the germline V gene are SGHVS and FQNEAQ. Between the trimmed V and J ends, which lost 5 bases and 6 bases, there was a span of 17 bases. The CDR3 is 15 amino acids. The CDR3 reads CASSTYQGRRNIQYF. The CDR3 DNA reads as TGTGCCAGCAGCACCTACCAGGGGAGAAGAAACATTCAGTACTTC.

The chain joins TRBV4-3 to TRBJ2-7; D possibly corresponds to TRBD2 (6 bases). The CDR3 is made up of 16 amino acids. V lost 0 bases, J lost 2 bases, and 14 bases lay in between. The germline V gene has CDR1 LGHNA and CDR2 YSLEER. CDR3 loop: CASSQDFQRATYEQYF. The CDR3 DNA reads TGCGCCAGCAGCCAAGATTTCCAGCGGGCCACCTACGAGCAGTACTTC.

The sample holds a few counts of this clone. The V and J genes are TRBV12-3 or TRBV12-4 and TRBJ1-5, with D perhaps matching TRBD1 (6 bases). V gave up 6 bases and J gave up 2 bases, with 8 bases separating them. This CDR3 is 13 amino acids long. In nucleotides, the CDR3 is TGTGCCAGCAGCTCAGGGGGCAATCAGCCCCAGCATTTT. It specifies CASSSGGNQPQHF.

This clone was found a few times. V gene TRBV4-1 combines with J gene TRBJ1-2, with D unresolved. The CDR3 loop spans 14 amino acids. Trimming cost V 0 bases and J 0 bases, with 5 bases left between them. The germline gives CDR1 MGHRA, CDR2 YSYEKL. The CDR3 nucleotides are TGCGCCAGCAGCCAAGACCAGGCTAACTATGGCTACACCTTC. It yields the protein CASSQDQANYGYTF.

This chain links TRBV19 with TRBJ2-1; possibly TRBD2 for D (5 bases). Per the germline V gene, CDR1 is LNHDA and CDR2 is SQIVND (reference sequence). V shed 4 bases and J shed 4 bases, with 14 bases lying between them. The length of the CDR3 is 15 residues. Written as DNA, the CDR3 is TGTGCCAGTAGTAGGGAGATGCAACCGTACAATGAGCAGTTCTTC. This encodes CASSREMQPYNEQFF.

This clone was picked up one time. The chain combines TRBV15 with TRBJ2-4, with 7 nucleotides matching TRBD1. Germline trimming cut 0 bases from V and 0 bases from J; bases unmatched to any gene: 2. The CDR3 consists of 16 residues. Germline assignment: CDR1 LNHNV and CDR2 YYDKDF (reference sequence). The CDR3 region is CATSRETGLAKNIQYF. DNA for the CDR3: TGTGCCACCAGCAGAGAGACAGGGCTAGCCAAAAACATTCAGTACTTC.

The chain is built from TRBV6-5 and TRBJ2-5; tentatively, D is TRBD2 (7 bases). The CDR3 sequence is 16 residues long. The germline V gene has CDR1 MNHEY and CDR2 SVGAGI. Trimming took 0 bases from V and 5 from J, leaving 16 bases between them. The CDR3 DNA reads as TGTGCCAGCAGTTACTCGCTTGGGGGGGGGCAGGAGACCCAGTACTTC. Translated, it gives CASSYSLGGGQETQYF.

The V gene is TRBV7-3, the J gene TRBJ2-1, with TRBD1 identical over 10 bases. This CDR3 is 15 amino acids long. CDR1 and CDR2 (germline): SGHTA, FQGTGA. Germline trimming cut 6 bases from V and 7 bases from J; bases unmatched to any gene: 9. CDR3 loop: CASSPGQGSWNEQFF. In nucleotides, the CDR3 is TGTGCCAGCAGTCCGGGACAGGGGAGTTGGAATGAGCAGTTCTTC. The full variable domain, with the rest looked up from reference TRBV7-3 and TRBJ2-1, is GAGVSQTPSNKVTEKGKYVELRCDPISGHTALYWYRQSLGQGPEFLIYFQGTGAADDSGLPNDRFFAVRPEGSVSTLKIQRTERGDSAVYLCASSPGQGSWNEQFFGPGTRLTVL.

The rearrangement uses TRBV13 and TRBJ1-1; D uncertain. This CDR3 is built from 15 residues. CDR1 is PRHDT and CDR2 is FYEKMQ in the germline V gene (reference sequence). V was clipped by 5 bases and J by 1 base, with 14 bases between them. The CDR3 region is CASSPREGWNTEAFF. CDR3 coding DNA: TGTGCCAGCAGCCCCCGGGAGGGCTGGAACACTGAAGCTTTCTTT. Full variable domain (outside the CDR3, taken from reference TRBV13 and TRBJ1-1): AAGVIQSPRHLIKEKRETATLKCYPIPRHDTVYWYQQGPGQDPQFLISFYEKMQSDKGSIPDRFSAQQFSDYHSELNMSSLELGDSALYFCASSPREGWNTEAFFGQGTRLTVV.

The chain recombines TRBV18 with TRBJ1-4, with D maybe TRBD1 (6 bases). Per the germline V gene, CDR1 is KGHSH and CDR2 is LQKENI. Trimming removed 3 bases from V and 8 bases from J, with 16 bases in between. This CDR3 has 15 amino acids. The CDR3 here is CASSPVGGRREKLFF. CDR3 DNA: TGTGCCAGCTCACCCGTCGGGGGGCGCCGGGAAAAACTGTTTTTT. Looking up the rest from reference TRBV18 and TRBJ1-4 gives the full variable domain: NAGVMQNPRHLVRRRGQEARLRCSPMKGHSHVYWYRQLPEEGLKFMVYLQKENIIDESGMPKERFSAEFPKEGPSILRIQQVVRGDSAAYFCASSPVGGRREKLFFGSGTQLSVL.

Only one count was recorded for this clone. CDR3 bases: TGTGCCATCAGTTACAGGGGCCTGGATGGCTACACCTTC. Its protein product is CAISYRGLDGYTF. The chain uses TRBV10-3 and TRBJ1-2; 7 bases are a match to TRBD1. The CDR3 covers 13 residues. The germline gives CDR1 ENHRY, CDR2 SYGVKD. V was clipped by 5 bases and J by 6 bases; unmatched bases: 6.

A word on this clone: Possible read error: a much larger clone is one base away. This chain uses TRBV28 with TRBJ2-2, with D possibly TRBD2 on 7 matching bases. Trimming took 5 bases from V and 2 from J, leaving 27 bases between them. Germline-derived CDR1 and CDR2 are MDHEN and SYDVKM. This CDR3 contains 20 residues. This CDR3 reads CASSTLILPGAGDNTGELFF. CDR3 nucleotide sequence: TGTGCCAGCAGTACTCTGATCCTACCGGGGGCGGGGGATAACACCGGGGAGCTGTTTTTT.